The 10 T cell receptor beta chains listed next were all sequenced from one sample in a study of T cell repertoires in cytomegalovirus infection. One entry per CDR3 protein, called by TCRdb with MiXCR from the reads. This table has 200,000 or so distinct CDR3 sequences, over 25% appearing once. Sequenced input: PBMCs. The receptors here all came from a human donor in good health (CMV status not recorded). Some clones in this sample may be carry-over from other donors' samples.

This clonotype was detected a few times. The chain recombines TRBV11-2 with TRBJ2-7, with D perhaps matching TRBD1 or TRBD2 (5 bases each). CDR1 is SGHAT and CDR2 is FQNNGV in the germline V gene. Deletions cut 1 base from V and 6 bases from J, with 19 bases between. CDR3 length equals 16 residues. CDR3 DNA sequence: TGTGCCAGCAGCTTAGGTCCCGGGGCCCCACTAAGCGAGCAGTACTTC. It is translated as CASSLGPGAPLSEQYF.

In regard to this clonotype: A much larger clone lies one base from this, so it may be a read error. The chain links TRBV7-9 to TRBJ2-5; D remains ambiguous. V was cut by 5 bases and J by 5 bases, with 6 bases left in between. The CDR3 covers 11 residues. Looked up from germline, CDR1 is SEHNR and CDR2 is FQNEAQ (reference sequence). In DNA, the CDR3 is TGTGCCAGCAGCCCTTGGGAGACCCAGTACTTC. It specifies CASSPWETQYF.

In its sample, this clonotype was seen a few times. The chain joins TRBV5-1 to TRBJ2-1, with D possibly TRBD1 on 6 matching bases. CDR3 length: 18 amino acids. Trimming left V 6 bases short and J 1 base short, with 23 bases between. Germline CDR1 SGHRS, CDR2 YFSETQ. The CDR3 region is CASTYLQGGSGSYNEQFF. CDR3 coding DNA: TGCGCCAGCACCTACTTACAGGGTGGGTCGGGGTCCTACAATGAGCAGTTCTTC.

The genes are TRBV20-1 and TRBJ1-4, with TRBD1 matching 8 bases. Trimming cost V 5 bases and J 8 bases; bases outside gene matches: 10. The CDR3 is made up of 14 amino acids. Germline V CDR1 and CDR2: DFQATT, SNEGSKA (reference sequence). This chain's CDR3 is CSAGRRGRQEKLFF. The CDR3 coding sequence is TGCAGTGCTGGCCGCAGGGGGCGACAAGAAAAACTGTTTTTT.

Many counts were recorded for this clonotype. The chain employs TRBV7-2 and TRBJ1-5; D is unclear. V lost 8 bases, J lost 0 bases, and 14 bases lay in between. Looked up from germline, CDR1 is SGHTA and CDR2 is FQGNSA. The CDR3 length is 15 residues. The DNA for the CDR3 is TGTGCCAGCGCCCCCGCGGGTAATAGCAATCAGCCCCAGCATTTT. It yields the protein CASAPAGNSNQPQHF.

The genes are TRBV28 and TRBJ2-7; possibly TRBD2 for D (6 bases). V lost 5 bases and J lost 3, with 14 bases in between. CDR3 length: 14 residues. In germline, CDR1 is MDHEN, CDR2 SYDVKM. The CDR3 DNA reads as TGTGCCAGCAGTCCCCGGGGGTTTAGCTACGAGCAGTACTTC. Translated, it gives CASSPRGFSYEQYF.

This clonotype was seen a handful of times. The chain is built from TRBV29-1 and TRBJ1-1; D is ambiguous. The CDR3 extends over 12 amino acids. From germline, CDR1 is SQVTM and CDR2 ANQGSEA. The CDR3 nucleotides read TGCAGTATCCACCGGGGTATCACTGAAGCTTTCTTT. This encodes CSIHRGITEAFF.

This clonotype has only one observation. CDR3 DNA: TGTGCCAGTACCCTCCGGGGGGGGGATACTGAAGCTTTCTTT. It specifies CASTLRGGDTEAFF. This chain links TRBV19 with TRBJ1-1, with D tentatively TRBD1 (5 bases). This CDR3 has 14 amino acids. The germline gives CDR1 LNHDA, CDR2 SQIVND (reference sequence). V was cut by 7 bases and J by 5 bases, with 17 bases left in between.

This clonotype has only one observation. The rearrangement joins TRBV5-1 to TRBJ2-1; 7 bases match TRBD2. The germline V gene has CDR1 SGHRS and CDR2 YFSETQ. The CDR3 sequence is 16 residues long. Trimming at V came to 3 bases and at J to 4 bases, leaving 10 bases not matched to a gene. The CDR3 protein is CASSYSTRGNYNEQFF. In nucleotides, the CDR3 is TGCGCCAGCAGCTACTCTACGCGGGGGAATTACAATGAGCAGTTCTTC.

A few counts support this clonotype. The V call is TRBV6-1, the J call TRBJ2-1, with 9 bases fitting TRBD2. Germline V gives CDR1 MNHNS, CDR2 SASEGT. The CDR3 is 17 residues long. V lost 8 bases and J lost 3; bases outside the gene matches: 14. The CDR3 DNA sequence: TGTGCCAGCTCCCCTGGGAGTGGCGGGGGGGGCTACAATGAGCAGTTCTTC. Its protein product is CASSPGSGGGGYNEQFF.